The rows below give T cell receptor beta chains drawn from one sample of a study of spatial heterogeneity in lung cancer. Each CDR3 protein is one row after TCRdb ran MiXCR on the 5' RACE reads. The sample shows 24,000 or so distinct CDR3 sequences, 5.5% to 7.5% of them seen only once. This specimen was PBMCs, taken at surgery. These receptors were obtained from a male donor with early-stage non-small cell lung cancer. Each CDR3 is given with its conserved first and last residue. A D gene is named only where the DNA matches it firmly. Clone size appears in some rows only: once, few, many, or a class for an expanded clone.

j_call d_call clone_size v_call cdr3_aa cdr3_nt
TRBJ2-7 . few TRBV5-1 CASSLFTPYEQYF TGCGCCAGCAGCTTGTTCACTCCGTACGAGCAGTACTTC
TRBJ2-3 TRBD1 few TRBV11-1 CASSLNRGLTDTQYF TGTGCCAGCAGCTTAAACAGGGGTTTAACAGATACGCAGTATTTT
TRBJ2-7 . . TRBV20-1 CSARDVQSSYEQYF TGCAGTGCTAGAGATGTCCAGAGCTCCTACGAGCAGTACTTC
TRBJ2-2 . many TRBV28 CASSFPGPGELFF TGTGCCAGCAGTTTTCCGGGTCCCGGGGAGCTGTTTTTT
TRBJ1-2 . few TRBV12-3/TRBV12-4 CASSFGSYGYTF TGTGCCAGCAGTTTTGGGTCCTATGGCTACACCTTC
TRBJ2-2 . . TRBV20-1 CSARDNRVNTGELFF TGCAGTGCTAGAGATAATCGGGTTAACACCGGGGAGCTGTTTTTT
TRBJ2-3 . many TRBV10-2 CASSVGGSTDTQYF TGCGCCAGCAGTGTTGGTGGTTCCACAGATACGCAGTATTTT
TRBJ1-5 TRBD1 many TRBV12-3/TRBV12-4 CASSLEMAGTVNQPQHF TGTGCCAGCAGTTTGGAGATGGCCGGGACAGTCAATCAGCCCCAGCATTTT
TRBJ2-7 . many TRBV20-1 CSARYDRSYEQYF TGCAGTGCTCGCTACGACAGATCCTACGAGCAGTACTTC
TRBJ2-3 . medium-sized TRBV24-1 CATSHEVADTQYF TGTGCCACCAGTCATGAGGTTGCAGATACGCAGTATTTT
TRBJ1-1 . large TRBV12-3/TRBV12-4 CASSLQAGNTEAFF TGTGCCAGCAGTTTACAGGCGGGAAACACTGAAGCTTTCTTT
TRBJ2-1 TRBD2 many TRBV11-2 CASSLGAGVSYNEQFF TGTGCCAGCAGCTTGGGCGCGGGGGTCTCCTACAATGAGCAGTTCTTC
TRBJ2-1 . . TRBV5-1 CASSMTGHSYNEQFF TGCGCCAGCAGCATGACAGGACACTCCTACAATGAGCAGTTCTTC
TRBJ2-2 TRBD1 many TRBV10-1 CAAGTANTGELFF TGCGCCGCTGGGACAGCGAACACCGGGGAGCTGTTTTTT
TRBJ1-1 . many TRBV5-1 CASSSAYHKNTEAFF TGCGCCAGCAGCTCCGCCTACCACAAGAACACTGAAGCTTTCTTT
TRBJ1-6 . many TRBV5-5 CASSLAEVLISPLHF TGTGCCAGCAGCTTGGCCGAGGTTCTCATTTCACCCCTCCACTTT
TRBJ2-2 . few TRBV27 CASRLLAGGELFF TGTGCCAGCAGACTCCTCGCGGGCGGGGAGCTGTTTTTT
TRBJ2-7 . . TRBV20-1 CSARDWNVYEQYF TGCAGTGCTCGCGACTGGAACGTCTACGAGCAGTACTTC
TRBJ2-2 . many TRBV5-1 CASAFREADTGELFF TGCGCCAGCGCATTCAGGGAAGCGGACACCGGGGAGCTGTTTTTT
TRBJ2-5 . many TRBV5-1 CASSLEAGWETQYF TGCGCCAGCAGCTTGGAGGCAGGGTGGGAGACCCAGTACTTC
TRBJ2-2 . many TRBV3-1 CASSPFGGTGELFF TGTGCCAGCAGCCCCTTTGGTGGCACCGGGGAGCTGTTTTTT
TRBJ1-4 . . TRBV5-4 CASSTGLTNEKLFF TGTGCCAGCAGCACAGGTCTAACTAATGAAAAACTGTTTTTT
TRBJ2-7 . . TRBV29-1 CSVTDGTYEQYF TGCAGCGTTACGGACGGGACCTACGAGCAGTACTTC
TRBJ2-1 . few TRBV12-3/TRBV12-4 CASSLAGEGEQFF TGTGCCAGCAGTTTGGCAGGGGAAGGTGAGCAGTTCTTC
TRBJ1-4 . . TRBV20-1 CSAMTGTATNEKLFF TGCAGTGCAATGACAGGAACTGCAACTAATGAAAAACTGTTTTTT
TRBJ1-1 . many TRBV15 CATSRDSRLTEAFF TGTGCCACCAGCAGAGATTCCCGGCTCACTGAAGCTTTCTTT
TRBJ1-5 TRBD1 few TRBV7-6 CASSLGTGGAGQPQHF TGTGCCAGCAGCTTAGGGACAGGGGGCGCGGGTCAGCCCCAGCATTTT
TRBJ1-2 TRBD1 many TRBV20-1 CSARDPLVPGQSLYGYTF TGCAGTGCTAGAGATCCGCTTGTCCCGGGACAGAGTCTCTATGGCTACACCTTC
TRBJ2-1 TRBD1 many TRBV12-3/TRBV12-4 CASSSDRVNEQFF TGTGCCAGCAGTTCCGACAGGGTCAATGAGCAGTTCTTC
TRBJ1-3 . . TRBV6-1 CASQGLSGNTIYF TGTGCCTCACAGGGCCTCTCTGGAAACACCATATATTTT
TRBJ1-1 TRBD1 many TRBV27 CASSPTGQGVSTEAFF TGTGCCAGCAGTCCAACGGGACAGGGGGTGAGCACTGAAGCTTTCTTT
TRBJ2-2 . few TRBV6-1 CASSEGVGHGELFF TGTGCCAGCAGTGAAGGTGTGGGTCACGGGGAGCTGTTTTTT
TRBJ2-2 TRBD1 many TRBV7-2 CASSASGTGGPANTGELFF TGTGCCAGCAGCGCGTCCGGGACAGGGGGCCCCGCGAACACCGGGGAGCTGTTTTTT
TRBJ1-4 . few TRBV20-1 CSARVTVRQSTNEKLFF TGCAGTGCTAGAGTCACTGTCCGACAGTCAACTAATGAAAAACTGTTTTTT
TRBJ2-1 . many TRBV3-1 CASSQAPGAPVEQFF TGTGCCAGCAGCCAAGCCCCGGGGGCGCCCGTGGAGCAGTTCTTC
TRBJ2-1 . many TRBV10-2 CATVRGRFGSYNEQFF TGCGCCACTGTGCGGGGCCGATTCGGCTCCTACAATGAGCAGTTCTTC
TRBJ2-1 . many TRBV7-4 CASSSPLKRGHVCNEQFF TGTGCCAGCAGCTCCCCCTTAAAACGGGGGCACGTGTGCAATGAGCAGTTCTTC
TRBJ2-3 . . TRBV11-2 CASGSVAGTDTQYF TGTGCCAGCGGCTCCGTAGCGGGCACAGATACGCAGTATTTT
TRBJ1-5 TRBD1 . TRBV24-1 CATSDPQGGGDSNQPQHF TGTGCCACCAGTGATCCACAGGGGGGCGGTGACAGCAATCAGCCCCAGCATTTT
TRBJ2-7 TRBD1 . TRBV6-5 CASGQASYEQYF TGTGCCAGCGGACAGGCTTCCTACGAGCAGTACTTC
TRBJ2-3 . . TRBV5-1 CASSGTSPRTDTQYF TGCGCCAGCAGTGGGACGTCGCCTCGCACAGATACGCAGTATTTT
TRBJ1-5 TRBD1 many TRBV12-3/TRBV12-4 CASSFDRGNQPQHF TGTGCCAGCAGTTTTGACAGGGGGAATCAGCCCCAGCATTTT
TRBJ2-1 TRBD1 many TRBV19 CATIKTGGVSYNEQFF TGTGCCACAATCAAGACAGGGGGAGTCTCCTACAATGAGCAGTTCTTC
TRBJ2-4 . few TRBV2 CASTLPVTRGNIQYF TGTGCCAGCACCCTACCCGTTACTCGAGGAAACATTCAGTACTTC
TRBJ1-4 . few TRBV12-3/TRBV12-4 CASSTGTTEEREKLFF TGTGCCAGCAGTACTGGGACAACCGAAGAGAGGGAAAAACTGTTTTTT
TRBJ2-7 TRBD1 medium-sized TRBV28 CASSLPTDRASYEQYF TGTGCCAGCAGTTTACCCACGGACAGGGCCTCCTACGAGCAGTACTTC
TRBJ2-2 . many TRBV15 CATSRDRVTGELFF TGTGCCACCAGCAGAGATCGGGTGACCGGGGAGCTGTTTTTT
TRBJ2-1 TRBD1 . TRBV4-2 CASSQDSRQGGVEQFF TGTGCCAGCAGCCAAGATAGTAGACAGGGGGGTGTTGAGCAGTTCTTC
TRBJ1-4 TRBD1 many TRBV7-9 CASSQHTGGGEKLFF TGTGCCAGCAGCCAACATACAGGGGGCGGAGAAAAACTGTTTTTT
TRBJ2-1 . many TRBV12-5 CASGLPLEYNEQFF TGTGCTAGTGGTCTTCCCCTTGAGTACAATGAGCAGTTCTTC
TRBJ2-5 . . TRBV7-2 CASSLGTQETQYF TGTGCCAGCAGCTTAGGGACCCAAGAGACCCAGTACTTC
TRBJ2-5 TRBD2 . TRBV6-6 CASSYGASGRLGTQYF TGTGCCAGCAGTTACGGGGCTAGCGGGAGGTTAGGGACCCAGTACTTC
TRBJ2-2 . . TRBV20-1 CSARDLQGPNTGELFF TGCAGTGCTAGAGACCTACAGGGTCCGAACACCGGGGAGCTGTTTTTT
TRBJ1-6 . . TRBV3-1 CASSRSDTRNSPLHF TGTGCCAGCAGCCGGTCGGATACTAGGAATTCACCCCTCCACTTT
TRBJ2-7 TRBD1 . TRBV10-2 CASSELGQTYEQYF TGCGCCAGCAGTGAGCTGGGACAGACCTACGAGCAGTACTTC
TRBJ2-4 TRBD1 many TRBV3-1 CASSDRGKNIQYF TGTGCCAGCAGCGACAGGGGCAAAAACATTCAGTACTTC
TRBJ2-1 . . TRBV5-1 CASSKEPSYNEQFF TGCGCCAGCAGCAAGGAACCTTCCTACAATGAGCAGTTCTTC
TRBJ2-3 TRBD2 medium-sized TRBV3-1 CASSQDLSGGTDTQYF TGTGCCAGCAGCCAAGATCTTAGCGGGGGCACAGATACGCAGTATTTT
TRBJ2-3 TRBD2 few TRBV7-2 CASSLTSGFTDTQYF TGTGCCAGCAGCTTGACTAGCGGTTTCACAGATACGCAGTATTTT
TRBJ2-2 TRBD2 . TRBV28 CASGGLAGVTGELFF TGTGCCAGCGGGGGACTAGCGGGGGTTACCGGGGAGCTGTTTTTT